The present entry profiles one TCR beta chain with its context. The antigen is unknown. Isolation of PBMCs was performed on about 10 ml fresh peripheral blood. The record originates from a study of T cells in Graves' hyperthyroidism and ophthalmopathy. General study points: Ophthalmopathy could be told apart from stable hyperthyroidism with a 13 V-J model.

Amplified regions were TCR beta CDR3 sequences from RNA transcripts. RT-PCR in the first round (using the HTBI primer set) targeted the TCR CDR3. TCRdb processed the multiplex PCR reads anew with MiXCR; each CDR3 protein has one entry. The repertoire has 500,000 to 650,000 distinct CDR3 sequences, just under 20% of them found once; the top ten carry approximately 48%. The specimen sequenced was blood. The TCR sequence derives from a man aged 35 to 55 with Graves' ophthalmopathy.

CDR3 protein: CASGYPPTGTSGRRDTQYF. The CDR3 DNA follows: TGTGCCAGCGGATACCCCCCTACCGGGACTAGCGGGAGACGAGATACGCAGTATTTT. J is TRBJ2-3 and V is TRBV11-2; TRBD2 matches at 14 bases. In germline, CDR1 is SGHAT, CDR2 FQNNGV. The CDR3 spans 19 residues. The V gene end was trimmed by 8 bases and the J gene end by 5 bases; junction bases not matched to a gene: 18. Full variable domain (missing parts from reference TRBV11-2 and TRBJ2-3): EAGVAQSPRYKIIEKRQSVAFWCNPISGHATLYWYQQILGQGPKLLIQFQNNGVVDDSQLPKDRFSAERLKGVDSTLKIQPAKLEDSAVYLCASGYPPTGTSGRRDTQYFGPGTRLTVL.